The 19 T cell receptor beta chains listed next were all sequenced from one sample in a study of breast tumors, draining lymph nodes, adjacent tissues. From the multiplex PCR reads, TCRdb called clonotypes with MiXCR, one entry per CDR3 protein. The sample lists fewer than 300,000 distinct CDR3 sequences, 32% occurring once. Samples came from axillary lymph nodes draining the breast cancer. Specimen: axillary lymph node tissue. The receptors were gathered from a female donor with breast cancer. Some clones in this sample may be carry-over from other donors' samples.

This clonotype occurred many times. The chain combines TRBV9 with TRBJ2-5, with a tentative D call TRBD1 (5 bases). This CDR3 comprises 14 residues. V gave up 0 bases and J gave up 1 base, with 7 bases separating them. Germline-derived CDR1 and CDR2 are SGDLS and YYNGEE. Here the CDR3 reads CASSVEDSQETQYF. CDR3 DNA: TGTGCCAGCAGCGTAGAAGACAGCCAAGAGACCCAGTACTTC.

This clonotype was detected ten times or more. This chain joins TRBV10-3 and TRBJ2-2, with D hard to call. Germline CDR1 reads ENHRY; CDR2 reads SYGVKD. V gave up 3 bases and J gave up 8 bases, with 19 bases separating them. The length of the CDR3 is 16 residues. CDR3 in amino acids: CAISEKADHTVGELFF. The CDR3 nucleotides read TGTGCCATCAGTGAAAAGGCTGATCACACTGTGGGGGAGCTGTTTTTT.

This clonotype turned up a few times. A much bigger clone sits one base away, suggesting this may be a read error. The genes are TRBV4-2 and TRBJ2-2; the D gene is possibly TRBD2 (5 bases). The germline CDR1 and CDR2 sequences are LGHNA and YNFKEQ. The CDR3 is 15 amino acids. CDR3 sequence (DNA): TGTGCCAGCAGCCAAGAGTCGTTAGCCACCGGGGAGCTGTCTTTT. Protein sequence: CASSQESLATGELSF.

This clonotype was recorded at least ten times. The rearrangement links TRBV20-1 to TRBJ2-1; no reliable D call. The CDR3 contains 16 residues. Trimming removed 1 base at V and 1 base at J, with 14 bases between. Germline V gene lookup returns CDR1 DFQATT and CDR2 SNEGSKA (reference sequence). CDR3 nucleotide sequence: TGCAGTGCTAGAGTATTAGGCTCCTCTTCCTACAATGAGCAGTTCTTC. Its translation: CSARVLGSSSYNEQFF.

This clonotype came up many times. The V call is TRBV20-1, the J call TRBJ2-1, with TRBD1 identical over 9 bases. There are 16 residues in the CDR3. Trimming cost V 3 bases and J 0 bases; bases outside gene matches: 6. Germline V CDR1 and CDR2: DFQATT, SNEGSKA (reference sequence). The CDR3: CSARDPGQGSYNEQFF. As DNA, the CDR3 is TGCAGTGCTAGGGATCCGGGACAGGGCTCCTACAATGAGCAGTTCTTC.

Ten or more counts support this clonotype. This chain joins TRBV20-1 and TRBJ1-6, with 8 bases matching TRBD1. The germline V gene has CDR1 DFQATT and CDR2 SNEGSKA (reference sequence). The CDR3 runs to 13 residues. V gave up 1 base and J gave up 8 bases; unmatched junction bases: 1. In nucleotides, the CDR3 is TGCAGTGCTAGAGTGGACAGGGATTCACCCCTCCACTTT. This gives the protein CSARVDRDSPLHF.

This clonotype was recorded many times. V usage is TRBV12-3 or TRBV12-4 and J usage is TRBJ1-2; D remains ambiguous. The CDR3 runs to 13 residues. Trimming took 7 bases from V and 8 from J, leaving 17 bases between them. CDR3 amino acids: CASTLRGFSGYTF. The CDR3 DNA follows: TGTGCCAGCACCCTCAGAGGGTTTTCCGGCTACACCTTC.

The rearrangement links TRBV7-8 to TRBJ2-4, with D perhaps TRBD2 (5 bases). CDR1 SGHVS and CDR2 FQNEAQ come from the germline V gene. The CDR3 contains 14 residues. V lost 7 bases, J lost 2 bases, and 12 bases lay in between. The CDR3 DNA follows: TGTGCCAGCACCGGACTTGACTCCAAAAACATTCAGTACTTC. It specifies CASTGLDSKNIQYF. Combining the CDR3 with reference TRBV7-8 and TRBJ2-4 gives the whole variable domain GAGVSQSPRYKVAKRGQDVALRCDPISGHVSLFWYQQALGQGPEFLTYFQNEAQLDKSGLPSDRFFAERPEGSVSTLKIQRTQQEDSAVYLCASTGLDSKNIQYFGAGTRLSVL.

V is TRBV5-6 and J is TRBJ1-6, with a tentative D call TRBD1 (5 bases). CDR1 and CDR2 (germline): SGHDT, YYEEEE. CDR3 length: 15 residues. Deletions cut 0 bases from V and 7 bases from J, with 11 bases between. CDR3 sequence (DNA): TGTGCCAGCAGCTTGGTGGCTGGGGCAAATTCACCCCTCCACTTT. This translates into CASSLVAGANSPLHF.

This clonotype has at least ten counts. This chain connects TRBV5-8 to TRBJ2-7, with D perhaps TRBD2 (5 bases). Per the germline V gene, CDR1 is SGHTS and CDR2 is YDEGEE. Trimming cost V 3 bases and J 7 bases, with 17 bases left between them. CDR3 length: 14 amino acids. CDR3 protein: CASSYLEVTGEQYF. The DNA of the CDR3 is TGTGCCAGCAGCTACCTGGAGGTGACGGGGGAGCAGTACTTC.

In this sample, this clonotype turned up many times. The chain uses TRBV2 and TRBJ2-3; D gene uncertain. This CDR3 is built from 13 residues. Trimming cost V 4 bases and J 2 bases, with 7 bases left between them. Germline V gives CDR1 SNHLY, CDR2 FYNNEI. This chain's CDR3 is CASSVSLTDTQYF. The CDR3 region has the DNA TGTGCCAGCAGTGTATCACTCACAGATACGCAGTATTTT.

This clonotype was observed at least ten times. The CDR3 loop is CAWSPAGGPDTQYF. The CDR3 DNA sequence: TGTGCCTGGAGCCCAGCGGGAGGGCCAGATACGCAGTATTTT. The rearrangement joins TRBV30 to TRBJ2-3; 10 positions agree with TRBD2. CDR3 length equals 14 residues. CDR1 and CDR2 from the germline V gene are GTSNPN and SVGIG (reference sequence). The ends lost 3 bases at V and 4 bases at J; junction bases unmatched: 4.

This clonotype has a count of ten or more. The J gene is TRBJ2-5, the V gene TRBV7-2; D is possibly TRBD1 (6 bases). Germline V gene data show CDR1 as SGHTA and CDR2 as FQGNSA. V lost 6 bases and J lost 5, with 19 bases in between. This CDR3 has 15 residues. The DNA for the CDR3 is TGTGCCAGCAGACCAGGGGCAGGATGGGGGGAGACCCAGTACTTC. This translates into CASRPGAGWGETQYF.

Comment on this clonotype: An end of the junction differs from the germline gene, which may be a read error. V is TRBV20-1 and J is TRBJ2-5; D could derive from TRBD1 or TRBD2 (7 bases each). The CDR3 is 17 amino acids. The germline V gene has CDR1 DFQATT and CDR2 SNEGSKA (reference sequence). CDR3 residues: CSARTHPGRGLRETQCF. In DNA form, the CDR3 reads TGCAGTGCTAGAACTCACCCGGGGAGGGGGCTACGAGAGACCCAGTGCTTC.

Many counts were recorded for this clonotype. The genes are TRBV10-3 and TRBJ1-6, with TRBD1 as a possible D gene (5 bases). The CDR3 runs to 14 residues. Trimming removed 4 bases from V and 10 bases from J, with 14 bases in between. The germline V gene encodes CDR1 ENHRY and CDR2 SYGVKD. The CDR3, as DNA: TGTGCCATCAGTGGTCCGGGGGGGGAATCACCCCTCCACTTT. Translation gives CAISGPGGESPLHF.

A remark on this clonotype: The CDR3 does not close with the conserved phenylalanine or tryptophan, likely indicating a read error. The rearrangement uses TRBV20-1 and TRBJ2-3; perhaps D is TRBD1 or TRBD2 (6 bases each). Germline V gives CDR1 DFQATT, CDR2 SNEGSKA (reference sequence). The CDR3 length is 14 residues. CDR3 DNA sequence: TGCAGTGCTAAATATGCGGGACACACAGCTACGCAGTATCTT. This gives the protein CSAKYAGHTATQYL.

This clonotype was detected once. The CDR3 DNA reads TGTGCCAGCAGCCAGCGGGGACTAGCGGGAGGAAACCAGTACTTC. Its protein product is CASSQRGLAGGNQYF. This chain links TRBV2 with TRBJ2-5; TRBD2 agrees at 15 bases. V gave up 6 bases and J gave up 10 bases; unmatched junction bases: 9. CDR3 size: 15 residues. CDR1 is SNHLY, CDR2 FYNNEI, per germline. The full variable domain, completed using reference TRBV2 and TRBJ2-5, is EPEVTQTPSHQVTQMGQEVILRCVPISNHLYFYWYRQILGQKVEFLVSFYNNEISEKSEIFDDQFSVERPDGSNFTLKIRSTKLEDSAMYFCASSQRGLAGGNQYFGPGTRLLVL.

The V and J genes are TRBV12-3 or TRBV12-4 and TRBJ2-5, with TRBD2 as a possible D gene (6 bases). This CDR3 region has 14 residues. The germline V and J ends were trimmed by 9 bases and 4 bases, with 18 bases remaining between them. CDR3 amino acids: CASSVREVRETQYF. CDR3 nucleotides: TGTGCCAGTTCCGTGAGGGAGGTCCGAGAGACCCAGTACTTC.

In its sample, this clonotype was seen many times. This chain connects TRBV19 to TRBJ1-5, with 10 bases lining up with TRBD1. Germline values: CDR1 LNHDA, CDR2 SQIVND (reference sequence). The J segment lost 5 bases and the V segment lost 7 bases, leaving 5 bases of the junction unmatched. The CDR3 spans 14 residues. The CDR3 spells CASKAGTGDQPQHF. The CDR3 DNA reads TGTGCCAGTAAGGCCGGGACAGGGGATCAGCCCCAGCATTTT. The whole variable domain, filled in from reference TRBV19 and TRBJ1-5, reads DGGITQSPKYLFRKEGQNVTLSCEQNLNHDAMYWYRQDPGQGLRLIYYSQIVNDFQKGDIAEGYSVSREKKESFPLTVTSAQKNPTAFYLCASKAGTGDQPQHFGDGTRLSIL.